The entry that follows covers one T cell receptor beta chain sequence. Its antigen is not known. Researchers amplified the TCR beta CDR3 regions from RNA transcripts. RT-PCR in the first round (using the HTBI primer set) targeted the TCR CDR3. TCRdb called the multiplex PCR reads again in MiXCR, with one record for every CDR3 protein. The sample has 610,000 or so distinct CDR3 sequences, around 42% seen once. This sample was included in a study of T cells in Graves' hyperthyroidism and ophthalmopathy. Study results and limitations: Model output signaled ophthalmopathy a median about 6.3 months ahead of onset.

The germline V gene has CDR1 SGHAT and CDR2 FQDESV (reference sequence). The CDR3 spans 16 residues. The V and J ends lost 5 bases and 3 bases respectively, with 19 bases between them. Over 18 months, lack of ophthalmopathy progression marked Graves' hyperthyroidism as stable. Patients were excluded because of uncontrolled infection, other autoimmune disease, pregnancy or lactation. Diagnoses were established using clinical symptoms, serum thyroxine and TRAb, thyroid ultrasound and orbital computed tomography. V is TRBV11-1 and J is TRBJ1-1; maybe TRBD1 (5 bases). The TCR was taken from a woman aged 18 to 35 with Graves' hyperthyroidism. The sequenced sample consisted of peripheral blood or thyroid tissue (not recorded which). The CDR3 reads CASSPNFGARDTEAFF. The CDR3 coding sequence is TGTGCCAGCAGCCCCAATTTCGGGGCTAGGGACACTGAAGCTTTCTTT.